Below, 5 T cell receptor beta chains from the same sample are listed, as sequenced in a study of neoadjuvant anti-PD-1 for oral cavity cancer. Profiling relied on immunoSEQ multiplex PCR, and the TCRdb table lists in-frame clones only, not all of them. The sample comprises around 62,000 clones, more than 60% of which are singletons, and just over 2.5% rests with the top ten. The sequenced sample was PBMCs, obtained before nivolumab (anti-PD-1) treatment. These TCRs come from a person between 40 and 85 years old with oral cavity squamous cell carcinoma.

The sample holds one count of this clone. The genes are TRBV5-5 and TRBJ2-7; perhaps D is TRBD1 or TRBD2 (5 bases each). Germline CDR1 is SGHKS and CDR2 is YYEKEE (reference sequence). This CDR3 has 14 amino acids. V lost 5 bases to trimming and J lost 4 bases, with 16 bases between them. CDR3 in DNA: TGTGCCAGCAGTTTCCCCGGGACGGGGTACGAGCAGTACTTC. Its translation is CASSFPGTGYEQYF.

The V gene is TRBV7-3, the J gene TRBJ1-4; TRBD1 might be the D (6 bases). The CDR3 consists of 14 residues. V gave up 8 bases and J gave up 8 bases, with 18 bases separating them. The germline V gene has CDR1 SGHTA and CDR2 FQGTGA. DNA for the CDR3: TGTGCCAGCCCTCAGGGGCGGCTCAACGAAAAACTGTTTTTT. Translation: CASPQGRLNEKLFF. Full variable domain (remainder filled in from reference TRBV7-3 and TRBJ1-4): GAGVSQTPSNKVTEKGKYVELRCDPISGHTALYWYRQSLGQGPEFLIYFQGTGAADDSGLPNDRFFAVRPEGSVSTLKIQRTERGDSAVYLCASPQGRLNEKLFFGSGTQLSVL.

The gene calls are TRBV19 and TRBJ2-5, with D unresolved. The CDR3 sequence is 13 residues long. CDR1 is LNHDA, CDR2 SQIVND, per germline (reference sequence). V dropped 10 bases and J dropped 3 bases, with 15 bases sitting between them. The CDR3 nucleotides are TGTGCCACCAAAGGGTACAATAAAGAGACCCAGTACTTC. This translates into CATKGYNKETQYF.

The chain uses TRBV5-1 and TRBJ2-1; a possible D gene is TRBD1 (6 bases). CDR1 and CDR2 (germline): SGHRS, YFSETQ. This CDR3 is built from 15 residues. Deletions cut 4 bases from V and 8 bases from J, with 19 bases between. CDR3 nucleotide sequence: TGCGCCAGCAGCGCCAGGTTGGGGGCTGGCGATGAGCAGTTCTTC. Protein: CASSARLGAGDEQFF. The full variable domain, completed using reference TRBV5-1 and TRBJ2-1, is KAGVTQTPRYLIKTRGQQVTLSCSPISGHRSVSWYQQTPGQGLQFLFEYFSETQRNKGNFPGRFSGRQFSNSRSEMNVSTLELGDSALYLCASSARLGAGDEQFFGPGTRLTVL.

In its sample, this clone was seen many times. The V and J genes are TRBV6-5 and TRBJ2-7, with 10 nucleotides matching TRBD1. The CDR3 extends over 14 amino acids. With 6 bases clipped from V and 2 bases from J, the junction kept 4 bases outside the gene matches. Germline V lookup: CDR1 MNHEY, CDR2 SVGAGI. The CDR3 here is CASRRDRGPYEQYF. CDR3 bases: TGTGCCAGCAGACGGGACAGGGGTCCCTACGAGCAGTACTTC.